These 29 T cell receptor beta chains were all obtained from the same sample, sequenced in a study of regulatory T cells in long-lasting Graves disease. Construction of TCR beta libraries relied on iRepertoire HTBI primers and on Arm-PCR targeting CDR3 regions. MiXCR was run by TCRdb on the multiplex PCR reads, yielding one entry per CDR3 protein. The table lists 700,000 or so distinct CDR3 sequences, around 30% of them singletons, with about 42% in the top ten. Time point indicated: persistent/refractory GD, antithyroid drugs over 5 years with positive TRAb. RNA isolated from PBMCs was used to make the TCR library. Sequenced here: peripheral blood mononuclear cells (PBMCs), sampled when the disease was refractory, from a patient treated with antithyroid drugs. These receptor sequences come from a female donor with Graves disease.

V is TRBV28 and J is TRBJ1-4; TRBD1 matches 8 bases. This CDR3 region has 18 residues. Germline V gives CDR1 MDHEN, CDR2 SYDVKM. Trimming cost V 2 bases and J 6 bases; bases outside gene matches: 14. This CDR3 reads CASSLAWTGWRHYEKLFF. The CDR3 bases are TGTGCCAGCAGTTTAGCCTGGACAGGGTGGCGGCATTATGAAAAACTGTTTTTT.

The chain is built from TRBV7-2 and TRBJ2-5; 12 nucleotides agree with TRBD2. The J segment lost 2 bases and the V segment lost 2 bases, leaving 6 bases of the junction unmatched. CDR1 SGHTA and CDR2 FQGNSA come from the germline V gene. The CDR3 length is 17 residues. The CDR3 DNA follows: TGTGCCAGCAGCTTAAGCCTAGCGGGAGGGGGGCAAGAGACCCAGTACTTC. It specifies CASSLSLAGGGQETQYF.

This chain joins TRBV3-1 and TRBJ1-2; D is perhaps TRBD1 (5 bases). V was shortened by 1 base and J by 4 bases, with 10 bases between the two germline ends. Germline lookup yields CDR1 LGHDT and CDR2 YNNKEL (reference sequence). The CDR3 length is 14 residues. The CDR3 DNA reads TGTGCCAGCAGCCAAGGGCAGGGTTTCTATGGCTACACCTTC. It specifies CASSQGQGFYGYTF.

This clonotype was picked up many times. The rearrangement uses TRBV28 and TRBJ1-5, with D perhaps matching TRBD1 (6 bases). This CDR3 has 13 amino acids. CDR1 is MDHEN and CDR2 is SYDVKM in the germline V gene. The V end lost 8 bases, the J end lost 2 bases, and 10 bases lay between the germline ends. Here the CDR3 reads CASGGAGNQPQHF. The CDR3, as DNA: TGTGCCAGCGGGGGGGCGGGCAATCAGCCCCAGCATTTT.

Ten or more counts support this clonotype. CDR3 loop: CSARSGSRSYEQYF. Written as DNA, the CDR3 is TGCAGTGCTAGAAGTGGCAGCAGGTCCTACGAGCAGTACTTC. The V call is TRBV20-1, the J call TRBJ2-7; D is ambiguous. The CDR3 contains 14 residues. The V and J ends lost 2 bases and 1 base respectively, with 12 bases between them. The germline V gene encodes CDR1 DFQATT and CDR2 SNEGSKA (reference sequence).

The chain is built from TRBV12-3 or TRBV12-4 and TRBJ2-7; D remains ambiguous. Trimming pared 3 bases from V and 2 bases from J, leaving 8 bases between. The CDR3 has 13 residues. The CDR3, as DNA: TGTGCCAGCAGTTTTGGGGTTCCCTACGAGCAGTACTTC. It specifies CASSFGVPYEQYF.

This clonotype was recorded a few times. V and J are TRBV7-2 and TRBJ2-4; 7 bases fit TRBD2. Germline lookup yields CDR1 SGHTA and CDR2 FQGNSA. CDR3 length equals 15 residues. With V trimmed by 4 bases and J by 4 bases, 7 bases remained unmatched. This chain's CDR3 is CASSSDSREKNIQYF. Written as DNA, the CDR3 is TGTGCCAGCAGCTCGGACTCGCGGGAGAAAAACATTCAGTACTTC.

In this sample, this clonotype turned up a few times. V gene TRBV9 combines with J gene TRBJ1-1; D gene ambiguous. The CDR3 length is 15 residues. V was shortened by 4 bases and J by 0 bases, with 13 bases between the two germline ends. Germline V gene data show CDR1 as SGDLS and CDR2 as YYNGEE. CDR3 protein: CASSPIGPLNTEAFF. For the CDR3, the DNA is TGTGCCAGCAGCCCCATAGGCCCGCTGAACACTGAAGCTTTCTTT.

The rearrangement uses TRBV20-1 and TRBJ1-6; 10 positions agree with TRBD1. Losses at the gene ends were 6 bases for V and 9 bases for J; bases not matched to a gene: 8. CDR3 length equals 14 residues. Germline V CDR1 and CDR2: DFQATT, SNEGSKA (reference sequence). The chain's CDR3 is CSATGTGVPSPLHF. In nucleotides, the CDR3 is TGCAGTGCCACCGGGACAGGGGTCCCTTCACCCCTCCACTTT.

This chain joins TRBV12-3 or TRBV12-4 and TRBJ2-1; D gene unclear. The CDR3 extends over 12 amino acids. V was clipped by 7 bases and J by 6 bases, with 10 bases between them. The DNA for the CDR3 is TGTGCCAGCACCTCAGACTCCAATGAGCAGTTCTTC. It is translated as CASTSDSNEQFF.

The sample holds a few counts of this clonotype. CDR3 sequence (DNA): TGTGCCAGCAGCCCAACGCGAGTCAATCAGCCCCAGCATTTT. It translates to CASSPTRVNQPQHF. The chain links TRBV6-2 or TRBV6-3 to TRBJ1-5; D is uncertain. The V and J ends lost 6 bases and 3 bases respectively, with 12 bases between them. The germline CDR1 and CDR2 sequences are MNHEY and SVGEGT. The CDR3 is made up of 14 amino acids.

The V call is TRBV24-1, the J call TRBJ1-5; tentative D call: TRBD1 (5 bases). V lost 2 bases, J lost 3 bases, and 7 bases lay in between. Germline CDR1 is KGHDR and CDR2 is SFDVKD. The CDR3 totals 14 residues. In nucleotides, the CDR3 is TGTGCCACCAGTGATTGGGGGGACAATCAGCCCCAGCATTTT. Protein sequence: CATSDWGDNQPQHF.

Regarding this clonotype: An end of the junction does not agree with germline; a read error may underlie this. The chain employs TRBV20-1 and TRBJ1-4; D might be TRBD1 (6 bases). Germline CDR1 and CDR2: DFQATT and SNEGSKA (reference sequence). CDR3 length: 15 amino acids. Here the CDR3 DNA reads TGCAATGCTAGCATGGACAGCGCAACTAATGAAAAACTGTTTTTT. Protein: CNASMDSATNEKLFF.

The chain recombines TRBV29-1 with TRBJ2-7; D is unresolved. V lost 0 bases and J lost 2, with 8 bases in between. Per the germline V gene, CDR1 is SQVTM and CDR2 is ANQGSEA. The CDR3 contains 13 residues. The CDR3 DNA reads as TGCAGCGTTGAAGAGGGCCTTACCTACGAGCAGTACTTC. Its translation is CSVEEGLTYEQYF.

The chain combines TRBV5-1 with TRBJ1-5, with 8 bases matching TRBD1. V shed 3 bases, J shed 2 bases, and the junction held 4 bases outside the gene matches. Germline V gene data show CDR1 as SGHRS and CDR2 as YFSETQ. The CDR3 sequence is 15 residues long. This chain's CDR3 is CASSYGTGRNQPQHF. DNA of the CDR3: TGCGCCAGCAGCTATGGGACAGGACGCAATCAGCCCCAGCATTTT.

The table lists this clonotype with many counts. The chain joins TRBV7-9 to TRBJ2-5; D gene ambiguous. The CDR3 totals 13 residues. With 4 bases removed from V and 6 bases from J, the gap between germline ends came to 12 bases. In germline, CDR1 is SEHNR, CDR2 FQNEAQ (reference sequence). In nucleotides, the CDR3 is TGTGCCAGCAGCTCCCTCGACAAGCAGACCCAGTACTTC. Translated: CASSSLDKQTQYF.

The chain carries TRBV27 and TRBJ2-6; no clear D. V lost 8 bases and J lost 1, with 9 bases in between. This CDR3 spans 14 amino acids. Germline V gene sequence: CDR1 MNHEY, CDR2 SMNVEV (reference sequence). CDR3 sequence (DNA): TGTGCCAGCGGCCGCTTGTCTGGGGCCAACGTCCTGACTTTC. Its protein is CASGRLSGANVLTF.

V and J are TRBV19 and TRBJ1-2, with no clear D. Trimming took off 4 bases at V and 7 bases at J, with 22 bases between the two ends. Germline assignment: CDR1 LNHDA and CDR2 SQIVND (reference sequence). CDR3 length: 16 amino acids. The CDR3 loop is CASSRVRVGESFGYTF. CDR3 DNA sequence: TGTGCCAGTAGTAGGGTTCGAGTCGGTGAAAGTTTTGGCTACACCTTC.

For the CDR3, the DNA is TGCGCCAGCAGCCAAGATCTTCAAGGGTTCGGTCAGCCCCAGCATTTT. It encodes CASSQDLQGFGQPQHF. The rearrangement links TRBV4-1 to TRBJ1-5; D remains ambiguous. The length of the CDR3 is 16 residues. V was shortened by 0 bases and J by 6 bases, with 15 bases between the two germline ends. From germline, CDR1 is MGHRA and CDR2 YSYEKL.

This clonotype was observed many times. The genes are TRBV7-9 and TRBJ2-7, with D perhaps being TRBD1 or TRBD2 (5 bases each). V lost 1 base to trimming and J lost 5 bases, with 6 bases between them. The CDR3 has 12 amino acids. Per the germline V gene, CDR1 is SEHNR and CDR2 is FQNEAQ (reference sequence). CDR3: CASSLVGDEQYF. CDR3 in DNA: TGTGCCAGCAGCTTAGTGGGGGACGAGCAGTACTTC.

This clonotype was detected ten times or more. The chain combines TRBV28 with TRBJ1-1, with 7 bases lining up with TRBD1. This CDR3 has 13 amino acids. The junction had 3 bases not matched to a gene; V was cut back by 5 bases and J by 3 bases. In germline, CDR1 is MDHEN, CDR2 SYDVKM. The CDR3 is CASSTTGYTEAFF. DNA of the CDR3: TGTGCCAGCAGTACGACAGGGTACACTGAAGCTTTCTTT.

Concerning this clonotype itself: This may be a read error, as it is one base from a much larger clone. The rearrangement links TRBV27 to TRBJ2-5; 9 nucleotides align to TRBD2. TRBJ2-1 explains the end of the DNA better; the J call may be wrong. CDR3 length: 16 amino acids. Germline assignment: CDR1 MNHEY and CDR2 SMNVEV (reference sequence). The CDR3 spells CASSPPGTSRSNEQFF. The DNA for the CDR3 is TGTGCCAGCAGTCCCCCTGGGACTAGCAGGAGCAATGAGCAGTTCTTC.

The CDR3 reads CASGLVFGTSGGTGELFF. DNA for the CDR3: TGTGCTAGTGGTTTGGTTTTTGGGACTAGCGGGGGGACCGGGGAGCTGTTTTTT. The J gene is TRBJ2-2, the V gene TRBV12-5; 15 nucleotides align to TRBD2. The CDR3 runs to 18 residues. V lost 0 bases and J lost 5; bases outside the gene matches: 4. In germline, CDR1 is LGHNT, CDR2 FRNRAP.

The chain links TRBV20-1 to TRBJ1-5, with TRBD1 as a possible D gene (6 bases). The CDR3 loop spans 13 amino acids. V was pared by 4 bases and J by 3 bases, with 10 bases between. Germline CDR1 is DFQATT and CDR2 is SNEGSKA (reference sequence). CDR3 in DNA: TGCAGTGCTAAGCGGGACATCAATCAGCCCCAGCATTTT. This gives the protein CSAKRDINQPQHF.

This clonotype was observed a few times. The chain joins TRBV10-1 to TRBJ1-4; weak D call: TRBD1 (5 bases). CDR3 length equals 15 residues. Trimming took 0 bases from V and 5 from J, leaving 10 bases between them. Germline CDR1 WNHNN, CDR2 SYGVQD (reference sequence). The CDR3 spells CASSESPAGNEKLFF. Here the CDR3 DNA reads TGCGCCAGCAGTGAGTCGCCGGCAGGGAATGAAAAACTGTTTTTT.

This clonotype occurred many times. The V gene is TRBV6-1, the J gene TRBJ2-7; D could derive from TRBD1 or TRBD2 (5 bases each). Per germline, CDR1 MNHNS and CDR2 SASEGT. Trimming removed 4 bases from V and 7 bases from J, with 17 bases in between. The CDR3 contains 14 residues. The CDR3 loop is CASSVPGPVVEQYF. As DNA, the CDR3 is TGTGCCAGCAGTGTACCGGGACCCGTCGTAGAGCAGTACTTC.

The sample holds a few counts of this clonotype. The CDR3 loop reads CASSPTDWNTEAFF. The CDR3 nucleotides are TGCGCCAGCAGCCCGACAGACTGGAACACTGAAGCTTTCTTT. This chain links TRBV5-1 with TRBJ1-1; maybe TRBD1 (5 bases). Germline values: CDR1 SGHRS, CDR2 YFSETQ. The CDR3 runs 14 residues. The V gene lost 4 bases and the J gene lost 1 base, with 11 bases spanning the gap. Full variable domain (outside the CDR3, taken from reference TRBV5-1 and TRBJ1-1): KAGVTQTPRYLIKTRGQQVTLSCSPISGHRSVSWYQQTPGQGLQFLFEYFSETQRNKGNFPGRFSGRQFSNSRSEMNVSTLELGDSALYLCASSPTDWNTEAFFGQGTRLTVV.

The chain has TRBV12-3 or TRBV12-4 and TRBJ1-6; 8 bases are a match to TRBD1. The V gene end was trimmed by 5 bases and the J gene end by 7 bases; junction bases not matched to a gene: 10. The CDR3 is 16 amino acids. CDR3 residues: CASSTAGQGGNSPLHF. The CDR3 DNA reads as TGTGCCAGCAGTACGGCAGGACAGGGTGGGAATTCACCCCTCCACTTT.

This clonotype was recorded a few times. This sequence joins TRBV2 and TRBJ2-7; 12 nucleotides align to TRBD2. Unmatched junction bases numbered 9, after V lost 5 bases and J lost 4 bases. The CDR3 totals 16 residues. Germline V lookup: CDR1 SNHLY, CDR2 FYNNEI. CDR3 protein: CASSSLTSGSSYEQYF. Here the CDR3 DNA reads TGTGCCAGCAGTTCCTTGACTAGCGGGAGCAGTTACGAGCAGTACTTC.